This T cell receptor (beta chain) is drawn from a study of cytomegalovirus exposure and HLA in healthy donors (TCRdb year 2017). As for the study more broadly: An earlier analysis of several hundred of the donors reported 250 to 350 Gb of sequence data and some 120 million unique TCR beta sequences from 150 million to 200 million T cells. Along with the approximately 700-subject first cohort, a separate validation cohort of approximately 110 different subjects was used. In a later analysis, previously published TCR beta repertoires from 666 donors were re-analyzed and high-resolution HLA genotyping was added so that TCR occurrence patterns could be studied. Of the 300 to 500 genotyped donors, roughly 76% were placed in the genetic ancestry cluster associated with self-reported Caucasian donors. The study aimed to test whether signatures of past pathogen exposure could be identified by cataloging public T cell receptors. Typing coverage varied by locus: roughly 629-640 donors for A, B, C, DRB1 and DQB1; approximately 500 for DQA1; more than 600 for DPA1; 450 to 480 for DPB1. HLA typing covered class I and class II loci at four-digit resolution. Rather than using new phenotypic data, the later analysis identified candidate immune exposures from TCR beta sequences and from how often those sequences occurred across donors. To predict cytomegalovirus infection status, the study combined high-throughput TCR immunosequencing, statistical association of individual TCRs with disease status, and machine learning. An earlier analysis of several hundred of the donors used high-throughput TCR beta sequencing to judge whether each TCR beta V gene segment behaved as functional or pseudogenic. Among roughly 400 genotyped donors of the cohort, an average of approximately 240,000 unique TCR beta nucleotide sequences was sequenced per donor, of which 15% to 20% were non-productive. Several DR-DQ haplotypes were handled as single units for association and clustering, since linkage in the cohort was strong. A later genetic analysis took genome-wide SNP genotypes for about 65% of the roughly 670 donors and used that subset as a discovery cohort. Donor age, sex, ethnicity and CMV serostatus were collected together with the repertoire data. The study profiled the T cell repertoires of 500 to 800 subjects by immunosequencing and related them to cytomegalovirus serostatus. Around 320 gigabases of sequencing data and 70 million to 100 million unique TCR sequences were included in an early release covering roughly 700 HLA-typed donors. Every discovery cohort repertoire had been produced on one sequencing platform.

Paper-wide results and their limitations: A further reported finding was that TCR beta sequences accurately predicted the HLA-A and HLA-B alleles for most subjects in the first cohort. In a later analysis, HLA-associated TCR beta chains showed more clonal expansion and lower generation probabilities than non-associated chains that were equally common. Because some donors lacked HLA typing at each locus, the association tests relied only on the typed subset. CMV serostatus was the only immune exposure information available for the cohort. In a later analysis, TCR association rates were found to vary across HLA loci, with the most associated TCRs seen for DRB1 alleles and the fewest for HLA-C alleles. Only TCR beta chains were sequenced in this cohort, and the absence of alpha or paired-chain data limited detectable features. In an earlier analysis of about 550 of the donors, most TCR beta V segments were observed in productive rearrangements about 87% or about 30% of the time, broadly matching IMGT annotations. A later genetic analysis associated a missense DCLRE1C variant with V-gene and J-gene trimming of TCR beta chains, and an independent cohort replicated the association. The classifier was reported to diagnose cytomegalovirus status with high specificity and sensitivity in both the original and validation cohorts. When HLA alleles, especially DR and DQ, strongly co-occurred, attributing TCR associations to individual alleles was difficult. Most TCR sequences were observed very rarely across donors, whereas some public TCRs were present in many individuals. Some IMGT-functional V segments, including TRBV6-2 and TRBV6-3, could not be told apart with the 87-base-pair reads, so those segments were excluded. Specific HLA alleles were associated with over 15,000 TCR beta sequences at a false discovery rate of 0.05 in a later analysis. Three of the identified cytomegalovirus-associated TCR beta chains were confirmed in vitro to be specific for cytomegalovirus antigens. A later analysis reported that several top co-occurrence clusters appeared linked to parvovirus B19, influenza, CMV and Epstein-Barr virus. A total of 164 TCR beta chains were listed by the study as associated with cytomegalovirus. Because counts were too low, about 18 rarely observed V segments, including chromosome 9 orphons, were excluded from the earlier analysis of roughly 580 of the donors. The authors suggested that the approach could potentially be generalized to other disease states and immunological phenotypes. A cluster of highly shared sequence variants was judged likely to represent a technical artifact of the sequencing pipeline. Most CMV-associated TCR beta chains appeared to be HLA-restricted in a later analysis, and the HLA associations seemed to be driven largely by CMV exposure. Compared with the approximately 720-donor mean, donors in an Asian-associated ancestry cluster had fewer N-insertions in productive TCRs, according to a later genetic analysis. Linkage disequilibrium might explain the correlated functional status among segregating V segments, but an unknown experimental factor could not be excluded. Sequencing depth was assumed to be roughly uniform across donors in the presence/absence analyses, though that assumption may not hold.

V is clipped by 2 bases and J by 2 bases, and the sequence between their germline boundaries is 12 bases long. There are 14 amino acids in the CDR3, from cysteine to phenylalanine inclusive. Just the 42-base CDR3 DNA is kept, in frame starting at base 1. CDR1 is given as GTSNPN and CDR2 as SVGIG, both from the germline V gene (reference sequence). In total, roughly 670 healthy bone marrow donors made up the cohort. At the time of sampling, all cohort members were nominally healthy, though unrecorded immune exposures were likely present. The donor tested CMV seropositive, placing the donor among the 310 or so seropositive members of the cohort. A peripheral blood sample was provided by each donor, and peripheral blood mononuclear cells were used for TCR beta sequencing. The Qiagen DNeasy Blood Extraction Kit was used to extract genomic DNA from the blood cell samples. A remark on this clone: No cognate antigen has been identified for it.

The method behind the library was the immunoSEQ multiplex PCR assay. A mixture of 60 forward primers for TCR Vbeta segments and 13 reverse primers for TCR Jbeta segments was used in the multiplex PCR. The CDR3 region of rearranged TCR beta genes was amplified from genomic DNA by a multiplex PCR assay. On the Illumina HiSeq System, the amplified TCR beta libraries were sequenced as 87-base-pair reads. The original pipeline was this. A later analysis counted approximately 74 million unique TCR beta chains across the 550 to 750 repertoires, and 9.5 million to 11 million of these chains were shared by at least two donors. To remove PCR and sequencing errors, raw reads were error-corrected and collapsed into unique sequences using a nearest-neighbor algorithm that merged closely related sequences. V, D and J gene segments were assigned by aligning CDR3 sequences to IMGT reference sequences. For a sequence to be retained, at least a six-nucleotide match to both a V gene segment and a J gene segment was required. Rearrangements were called productive when the CDR3 lacked stop codons and stayed in frame with V and J; all others were non-productive. CDR3 was defined by IMGT convention, running from the second conserved V-encoded cysteine to the conserved J-encoded phenylalanine. The earlier analysis of around 640 of the donors excluded sequences that lacked an unambiguous match to a single V gene segment. An earlier analysis of about 590 of the donors classified V segments as functional when productive rearrangements were above 56.7% and as segregating when the standard deviation between donors was above 5%. A statistical classification framework was developed to diagnose cytomegalovirus status using the catalog of TCR beta chain sequences. V and J gene assignment, in a later analysis, came from comparing TCR nucleotide sequences with IMGT/GENE-DB human TR gene sequences. The TCRdist pipeline was used in a later analysis to assign CDR3 sequences and most-parsimonious VDJ recombination scenarios. In a later analysis, each TCR beta chain was defined by its CDR3 amino acid sequence together with its V-gene family, and reads lacking a unique V-gene family were excluded. As a way to deal with suspected cross-contamination and a sequencing artifact, a later analysis dropped 592 nucleotide sequences that were highly shared and had low generation probability. In a later analysis, a clonal expansion index for each public chain was calculated from normalized within-repertoire ranks of inferred template counts. In a later analysis, generation probabilities were computed with a VDJ recombination model fitted to out-of-frame rearrangements, and the resulting probabilities were checked against IGoR. In a later analysis, hypergeometric tests were used to score TCR-TCR, TCR-HLA and TCR-CMV co-occurrence, with a repertoire-size bias correction applied to TCR pairs. A later analysis estimated false discovery rates by permuting HLA or CMV assignments 20 times. In a later analysis, co-occurring TCRs were grouped using DBSCAN, with TCRdist sequence similarity added in when clustering inside HLA-allele-positive subsets. Repertoires with fewer than 30,000 or more than 120,000 public chains were left out of co-occurrence clustering, as were five repertoires with anomalous nucleotide sharing. The source is immuneACCESS, and TCRdb retained only in-frame sequences with V and J called. Part of the clones is not carried over; for the studies checked, unresolved V genes explain less than half of this, and the remainder is unexplained. The DNA was the basis for D and trimming; V, J and clone size are from that table. This sample's table lists 150,000 to 200,000 clones. The ten largest clones add up to 0.7% to 1% of the sample.

The sequenced sample consisted of PBMCs. The rearrangement combines TRBV30 with TRBJ1-2; matching of 6 bases hints at TRBD1 as the D gene. The clonotype comes from a woman between 18 and 29 years old in good health and CMV-seropositive. The CDR3 region: CAWSSYRANYGYTF. The base sequence is TGTGCCTGGAGTTCCTACAGGGCAAACTATGGCTACACCTTC. Beyond the CDR3, the reference TRBV30 and TRBJ1-2 genes provide the residues; the full variable domain reads: SQTIHQWPATLVQPVGSPLSLECTVEGTSNPNLYWYRQAAGRGLQLLFYSVGIGQISSEVPQNLSASRPQDRQFILSSKKLLLSDSGFYLCAWSSYRANYGYTFGSGTRLTVV.